One and the same sample provided the 4 T cell receptor beta chains below, sequenced in a study of CD8+ T cells in alopecia areata. It was cDNA, reverse transcribed from extracted RNA, that served as the sequencing template. Data came from immunoSEQ multiplex PCR; TCRdb stores just in-frame clones and leaves some out. In the table there are around 180,000 clones, about 65% of which are singletons. Sample treatment: oral pan-JAK inhibitor, 5-10 mg twice daily. The sequencing used CD4+ T cells sorted from blood, collected between weeks 47 and 50, from a patient treated with tofacitinib. The receptors were sampled from a human donor with alopecia areata.

The chain is built from TRBV5-1 and TRBJ2-7; 13 bases align to TRBD2. Looked up from germline, CDR1 is SGHRS and CDR2 is YFSETQ. Trimming took 0 bases from V and 0 from J; bases not matched to a gene: 6. This CDR3 comprises 18 residues. This CDR3 is CASSLEGTSGVSSYEQYF. CDR3 coding DNA: TGCGCCAGCAGCTTGGAGGGGACTAGCGGGGTCAGCTCCTACGAGCAGTACTTC.

The CDR3 coding sequence is TGCAGCGTTGCTGGCAGGGTTCGGGACACCATATATTTT. Its protein is CSVAGRVRDTIYF. This chain links TRBV29-1 with TRBJ1-3; TRBD1 is a possible D gene (5 bases). There are 13 residues in the CDR3. Germline-derived CDR1 and CDR2 are SQVTM and ANQGSEA. V gave up 4 bases and J gave up 8 bases, with 15 bases separating them.

The gene calls are TRBV5-1 and TRBJ2-5; D possibly matches TRBD1 or TRBD2 (6 bases each). Germline loops: CDR1 SGHRS, CDR2 YFSETQ. V lost 4 bases, J lost 5 bases, and 18 bases lay in between. This CDR3 is 15 amino acids long. The CDR3 spells CASSPRLGGLETQYF. The CDR3 DNA sequence: TGCGCCAGCAGCCCACGCCTGGGGGGCTTGGAGACCCAGTACTTC.

The chain has TRBV30 and TRBJ1-1; 8 nucleotides align to TRBD1. Trimming cost V 2 bases and J 0 bases; bases outside gene matches: 5. In germline, CDR1 is GTSNPN, CDR2 SVGIG (reference sequence). CDR3 length equals 15 residues. CDR3 loop: CAWSNADRVNTEAFF. CDR3 nucleotides: TGTGCCTGGAGTAATGCGGACAGGGTGAACACTGAAGCTTTCTTT.